This T cell receptor (beta chain) was documented in a study of cytomegalovirus exposure and HLA in healthy donors. V lost 4 bases and J lost 7, with 18 bases in between. This CDR3 has 15 amino acids. The germline CDR1 and CDR2 sequences are SGHNT and YYREEE (reference sequence). The PCR employed 60 Vbeta primers together with 13 Jbeta primers. TCRdb keeps only in-frame clones here, not all; method: immunoSEQ multiplex PCR. The data hold some 210,000 clones, with about 72% observed a single time. This sequence joins TRBV5-4 and TRBJ2-1, with a weak D call TRBD2 (6 bases). This receptor was identified in a male donor in good health and CMV-seronegative. Sequences were obtained from PBMCs. The CDR3 DNA reads TGTGCCAGCAGCCTCGGACTGGAGGCGGGAAATGAGCAGTTCTTC. This translates into CASSLGLEAGNEQFF.